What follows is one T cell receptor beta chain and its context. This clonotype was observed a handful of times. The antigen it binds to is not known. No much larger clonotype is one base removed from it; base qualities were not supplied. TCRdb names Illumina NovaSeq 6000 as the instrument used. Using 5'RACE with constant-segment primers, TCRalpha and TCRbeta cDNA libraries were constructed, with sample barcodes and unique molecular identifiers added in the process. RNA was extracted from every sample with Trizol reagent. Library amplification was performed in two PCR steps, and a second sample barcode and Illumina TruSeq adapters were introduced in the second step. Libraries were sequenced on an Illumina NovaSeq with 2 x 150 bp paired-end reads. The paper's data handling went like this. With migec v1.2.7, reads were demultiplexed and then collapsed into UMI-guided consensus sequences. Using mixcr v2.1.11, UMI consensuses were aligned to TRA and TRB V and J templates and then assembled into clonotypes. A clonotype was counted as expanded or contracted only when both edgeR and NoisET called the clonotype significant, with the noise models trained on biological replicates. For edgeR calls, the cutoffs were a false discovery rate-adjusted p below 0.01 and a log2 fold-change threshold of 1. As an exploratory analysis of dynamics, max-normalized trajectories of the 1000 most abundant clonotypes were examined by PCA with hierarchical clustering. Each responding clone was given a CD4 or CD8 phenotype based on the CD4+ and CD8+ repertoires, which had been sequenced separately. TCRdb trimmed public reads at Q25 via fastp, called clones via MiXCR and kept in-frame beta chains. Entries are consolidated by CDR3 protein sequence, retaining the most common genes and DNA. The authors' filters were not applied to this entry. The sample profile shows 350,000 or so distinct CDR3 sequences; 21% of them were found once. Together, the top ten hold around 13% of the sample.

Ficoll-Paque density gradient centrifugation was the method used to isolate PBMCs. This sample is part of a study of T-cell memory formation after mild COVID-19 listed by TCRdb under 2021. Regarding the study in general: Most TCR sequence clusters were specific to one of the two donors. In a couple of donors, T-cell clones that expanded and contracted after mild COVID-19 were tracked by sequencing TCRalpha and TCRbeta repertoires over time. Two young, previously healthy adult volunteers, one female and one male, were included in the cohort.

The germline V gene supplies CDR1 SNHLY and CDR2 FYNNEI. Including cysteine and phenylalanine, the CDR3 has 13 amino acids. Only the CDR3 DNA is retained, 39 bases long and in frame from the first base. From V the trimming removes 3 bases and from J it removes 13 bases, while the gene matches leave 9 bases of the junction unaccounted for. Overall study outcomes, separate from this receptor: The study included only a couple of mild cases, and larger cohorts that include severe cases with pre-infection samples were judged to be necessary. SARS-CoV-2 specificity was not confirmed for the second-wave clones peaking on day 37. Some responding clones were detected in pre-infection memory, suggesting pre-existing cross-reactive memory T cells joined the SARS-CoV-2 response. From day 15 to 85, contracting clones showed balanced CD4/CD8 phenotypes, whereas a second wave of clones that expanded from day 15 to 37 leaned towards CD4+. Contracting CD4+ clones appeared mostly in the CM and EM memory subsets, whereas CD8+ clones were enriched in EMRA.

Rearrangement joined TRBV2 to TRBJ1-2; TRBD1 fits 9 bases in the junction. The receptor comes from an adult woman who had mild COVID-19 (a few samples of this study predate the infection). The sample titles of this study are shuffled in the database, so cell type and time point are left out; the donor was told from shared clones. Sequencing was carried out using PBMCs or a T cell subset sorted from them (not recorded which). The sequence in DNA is TGTGCCAGCAGTGATGGGACAGGGCTCTTTGGCACCTTC. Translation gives CASSDGTGLFGTF.